Given below is one TCR beta chain in context. The CDR3 does not close with the conserved phenylalanine or tryptophan, likely indicating a read error. These data are taken from a study of cytomegalovirus exposure and HLA in healthy donors. Overall study: In an earlier analysis, 90 million to 120 million unique TCR beta sequences were found from some 180 million T cells. Around 80 million unique TCR sequences came from HLA-typed donors in an early release.

The PCR ran on 60 Vbeta and 13 Jbeta primers. The method was immunoSEQ multiplex PCR; TCRdb's version includes in-frame clones alone and lacks a portion of them. The sample consists of approximately 61,000 clones, about 80% of them appearing once. Sequencing input: PBMCs. This TCR was recovered from a man in his fifties in good health and CMV-seropositive.

The CDR3 DNA is TGTGCCAGCAGCTTAATAGGAGAGGGGGAGCTGTTTTTG. This translates into CASSLIGEGELFL. The chain recombines TRBV7-9 with TRBJ2-2; D unclear. Trimming pared 2 bases from V and 8 bases from J, leaving 9 bases between. The germline CDR1 and CDR2 sequences are SEHNR and FQNEAQ (reference sequence). The CDR3 consists of 13 residues.